This T cell receptor beta chain was profiled in a study of OX40 agonist ivuxolimab in advanced cancers. Germline CDR1 and CDR2: SGHDT and YYEEEE. The CDR3 loop spans 15 amino acids. Trimming took 4 bases from V and 0 from J, leaving 8 bases between them. Some clones are missing from TCRdb's copy, which holds only in-frame ones; the method was immunoSEQ multiplex PCR. The table has tens of thousands of clones, less than 85% seen once. This clone is labeled as large (0.1 to 1%). The V gene is TRBV5-6, the J gene TRBJ2-6; D gene ambiguous. This sequence originates from an adult with an advanced solid tumor such as melanoma, head and neck, liver or kidney cancer. The sample here was CD4+ or CD8+ T cells sorted from blood, taken in a trial of the OX40 agonist ivuxolimab. CDR3 sequence reads: CASSLGNSGANVLTF. The CDR3 DNA reads as TGTGCCAGCAGCCTGGGGAACTCTGGGGCCAACGTCCTGACTTTC.